At least ten counts were recorded for the clone carrying this TCR beta chain. Its specificity is unknown. The entry originates in a study of regulatory T cells in long-lasting Graves disease. Relying on iRepertoire HTBI primers and Arm-PCR of CDR3 regions, the team built TCR beta libraries. MiXCR was run by TCRdb on the multiplex PCR reads, yielding one entry per CDR3 protein. This table holds just over 600,000 distinct CDR3 sequences, roughly 15% found once. The time point here: newly diagnosed GD, antithyroid drugs for less than 3 months. The TCR library used RNA extracted from PBMCs. Patients came from an endocrinology department in Xi'an, China. General study findings and limits: Sharing of public clonotypes was greater in persistent patients (roughly 2,600) than in new patients (roughly 1,000). It was in persistent disease that TRBV28, TRBJ1-2 and TRBJ2-5 were favored.

The trim removed 4 bases at V and 2 bases at J, leaving 8 bases unmatched. This CDR3 comprises 16 residues. CDR1 is SGHRS and CDR2 is YFSETQ in the germline V gene. These same data were also listed under a study on T cells in Graves' hyperthyroidism and ophthalmopathy. That source reports: The hyperthyroidism was newly diagnosed and had lasted under 2 months; the patients were aged 18 to 65.

The chain carries TRBV5-1 and TRBJ2-1, with TRBD1 matching 8 bases. This clonotype was sampled from a woman aged 25 to 45 with Graves disease. Sequenced here: peripheral blood mononuclear cells (PBMCs), sampled at new diagnosis, from a patient treated with antithyroid drugs. CDR3 DNA: TGCGCCAGCAGCCCGGACAGGGAAAAGCCCTACAATGAGCAGTTCTTC. Protein product: CASSPDREKPYNEQFF.